This passage covers 31 T cell receptor beta chains from one sample sequenced in a study of cytomegalovirus exposure and HLA in healthy donors. The primer mix had 60 Vbeta and 13 Jbeta primers. Here immunoSEQ multiplex PCR was the method, and the copy in TCRdb shows in-frame clones only, minus some. The sample lists approximately 200,000 clones, 74% occurring once. The sample was PBMCs. Receptor source: a woman between 25 and 40 years old in good health and CMV-seropositive.

The V gene is TRBV5-1, the J gene TRBJ2-1; 8 bases fit TRBD2. The junction had 9 bases not matched to a gene; V was cut back by 5 bases and J by 2 bases. The CDR3 has 16 residues. The germline gives CDR1 SGHRS, CDR2 YFSETQ. The CDR3 DNA reads as TGCGCCAGCAGTCCTAGACTAGCGATCACCTACAATGAGCAGTTCTTC. Amino acid sequence: CASSPRLAITYNEQFF.

This chain connects TRBV27 to TRBJ2-7, with 8 nucleotides matching TRBD1. The CDR3 consists of 14 residues. Losses at the gene ends were 6 bases for V and 2 bases for J; bases not matched to a gene: 6. Germline V gene lookup returns CDR1 MNHEY and CDR2 SMNVEV (reference sequence). CDR3 amino acids: CASRNETGAYEQYF. Written as DNA, the CDR3 is TGTGCCAGCAGGAACGAGACAGGGGCCTACGAGCAGTACTTC.

The chain links TRBV20-1 to TRBJ1-1, with 7 bases matching TRBD1. The germline gives CDR1 DFQATT, CDR2 SNEGSKA (reference sequence). The CDR3 is 10 amino acids. V lost 7 bases and J lost 7; bases outside the gene matches: 3. The CDR3 region has the DNA TGCAGTGGACAGGGAGGTGAAGCTTTCTTT. Encoded protein: CSGQGGEAFF.

CDR3 protein: CASSSKGWQGGQPQHF. CDR3 coding DNA: TGTGCCAGCAGCTCAAAAGGCTGGCAGGGGGGCCAGCCCCAGCATTTT. V usage is TRBV5-8 and J usage is TRBJ1-5; the match to TRBD1 covers 7 bases. Germline assignment: CDR1 SGHTS and CDR2 YDEGEE. The trim removed 3 bases at V and 7 bases at J, leaving 13 bases unmatched. The CDR3 has 16 residues. Together with reference TRBV5-8 and TRBJ1-5, the CDR3 gives the full variable domain: EAGVTQSPTHLIKTRGQQATLRCSPISGHTSVYWYQQALGLGLQFLLWYDEGEERNRGNFPPRFSGRQFPNYSSELNVNALELEDSALYLCASSSKGWQGGQPQHFGDGTRLSIL.

The V call is TRBV6-1, the J call TRBJ1-4; 7 bases are a match to TRBD1. Germline lookup yields CDR1 MNHNS and CDR2 SASEGT. V lost 5 bases and J lost 7; bases outside the gene matches: 10. The CDR3 has 15 residues. The chain's CDR3 is CASSPRTGKIEKLFF. The CDR3 region has the DNA TGTGCCAGCAGTCCTCGGACAGGAAAAATTGAAAAACTGTTTTTT.

Here the CDR3 DNA reads TGCGCCAGCAGCTACAGGGGTACCGGGGAGCTGTTTTTT. The encoded protein is CASSYRGTGELFF. The V gene is TRBV4-1, the J gene TRBJ2-2; 7 bases align to TRBD1. The CDR3 length is 13 residues. The germline V gene has CDR1 MGHRA and CDR2 YSYEKL. The ends lost 5 bases at V and 5 bases at J; junction bases unmatched: 2.

DNA of the CDR3: TGTGCCACCTGGACTAGCGGGTTCTTCCTACAGTACTTC. This encodes CATWTSGFFLQYF. This chain connects TRBV28 to TRBJ2-7; TRBD2 aligns across 11 bases. Trimming took 10 bases from V and 10 from J; bases not matched to a gene: 12. The CDR3 is made up of 13 amino acids. Germline CDR1 is MDHEN and CDR2 is SYDVKM.

V usage is TRBV18 and J usage is TRBJ1-1, with D maybe TRBD1 (6 bases). Germline V lookup: CDR1 KGHSH, CDR2 LQKENI. The CDR3 has 16 residues. Trimming pared 6 bases from V and 6 bases from J, leaving 23 bases between. In DNA form, the CDR3 reads TGTGCCAGCTCGGGATGGGCGGGGGGCGCTGGGCCTGAAGCTTTCTTT. It is translated as CASSGWAGGAGPEAFF. Variable domain in full (rest from reference TRBV18 and TRBJ1-1): NAGVMQNPRHLVRRRGQEARLRCSPMKGHSHVYWYRQLPEEGLKFMVYLQKENIIDESGMPKERFSAEFPKEGPSILRIQQVVRGDSAAYFCASSGWAGGAGPEAFFGQGTRLTVV.

The chain uses TRBV11-2 and TRBJ2-1; TRBD2 aligns across 11 bases. CDR1 is SGHAT and CDR2 is FQNNGV in the germline V gene. V shed 5 bases and J 5 bases; nucleotides not matched to a gene: 5. The CDR3 consists of 15 residues. CDR3 protein: CASSLTSGRNNEQFF. CDR3 nucleotides: TGTGCCAGCAGCCTAACTAGCGGGAGAAACAATGAGCAGTTCTTC.

The chain couples TRBV6-1 to TRBJ2-7; TRBD2 matches 12 bases. V lost 7 bases and J lost 7; bases outside the gene matches: 8. Germline values: CDR1 MNHNS, CDR2 SASEGT. The CDR3 has 14 residues. CDR3 coding DNA: TGTGCCAGCACCCCGACTAGCGGGAGCCGAGAGCAGTACTTC. It codes for CASTPTSGSREQYF.

The genes are TRBV11-3 and TRBJ2-7, with unresolved D. The CDR3 sequence is 14 residues long. V gave up 5 bases and J gave up 1 base, with 12 bases separating them. Germline V gene lookup returns CDR1 SGHNT and CDR2 YENEEA. CDR3 DNA sequence: TGTGCCAGCAGCCTAAACCAGGATTCCTACGAGCAGTACTTC. This sequence encodes CASSLNQDSYEQYF.

The chain carries TRBV6-4 and TRBJ2-3, with 8 positions matching TRBD2. The CDR3 loop spans 18 amino acids. The V segment lost 10 bases and the J segment 0 bases; nucleotides outside the gene matches: 18. Looked up from germline, CDR1 is MRHNA and CDR2 is SNTAGT. DNA of the CDR3: TGTGCCACCCGGAGTAGGGGATCTAGCGGGCGCAGCACAGATACGCAGTATTTT. It translates to CATRSRGSSGRSTDTQYF.

The chain joins TRBV18 to TRBJ2-6; D may be TRBD1 (6 bases). V shed 3 bases and J shed 0 bases, with 15 bases lying between them. The CDR3 has 18 residues. Germline CDR1 is KGHSH and CDR2 is LQKENI. CDR3: CASSPEQGPSSGANVLTF. DNA of the CDR3: TGTGCCAGCTCACCCGAACAGGGTCCCTCCTCTGGGGCCAACGTCCTGACTTTC.

The rearrangement uses TRBV5-1 and TRBJ2-2; 10 bases fit TRBD2. The V segment lost 4 bases and the J segment 5 bases; nucleotides outside the gene matches: 5. The CDR3 contains 15 residues. Germline V gene data show CDR1 as SGHRS and CDR2 as YFSETQ. The CDR3 is CASSMGLARTGELFF. CDR3 coding DNA: TGCGCCAGCAGCATGGGACTAGCGCGTACCGGGGAGCTGTTTTTT.

The J gene is TRBJ2-1, the V gene TRBV11-2; D gene ambiguous. Germline CDR1 reads SGHAT; CDR2 reads FQNNGV. Between the trimmed V and J ends, which lost 5 bases and 0 bases, there was a span of 8 bases. This CDR3 comprises 14 residues. The CDR3 DNA sequence: TGTGCCAGCAGCCCCGTGAGCTCCTACAATGAGCAGTTCTTC. Translated, it gives CASSPVSSYNEQFF.

This clone was observed once. This chain uses TRBV7-2 with TRBJ2-3; 7 bases align to TRBD2. CDR1 and CDR2 (germline): SGHTA, FQGNSA. This CDR3 spans 18 amino acids. J lost 0 bases, V lost 2 bases, and 11 bases had no gene match. The CDR3 coding sequence is TGTGCCAGCAGCTTATCTGGGAGGGCTAGAAAAAGCACAGATACGCAGTATTTT. It codes for CASSLSGRARKSTDTQYF.

Concerning this clone: This same CDR3 is encoded by further DNA sequences in the sample. V is TRBV2 and J is TRBJ2-7; 11 bases are a match to TRBD2. After removal of 1 base from V and 4 bases from J, the junction contained 6 bases not matched to a gene. Germline V gives CDR1 SNHLY, CDR2 FYNNEI. The CDR3 is made up of 16 amino acids. In nucleotides, the CDR3 is TGTGCCAGCAGTGAAGGTAGCGGGAGGGCCTTATACGAGCAGTACTTC. Translating gives CASSEGSGRALYEQYF. Supplemented by reference TRBV2 and TRBJ2-7, the full variable domain reads EPEVTQTPSHQVTQMGQEVILRCVPISNHLYFYWYRQILGQKVEFLVSFYNNEISEKSEIFDDQFSVERPDGSNFTLKIRSTKLEDSAMYFCASSEGSGRALYEQYFGPGTRLTVT.

This rearrangement joins TRBV28 to TRBJ2-7; 9 nucleotides align to TRBD1. Germline V CDR1 and CDR2: MDHEN, SYDVKM. This CDR3 is 17 amino acids long. With V trimmed by 3 bases and J by 5 bases, 14 bases remained unmatched. CDR3 region: CASSFQGGGQGIHEQYF. As DNA, the CDR3 is TGTGCCAGCAGTTTTCAGGGGGGGGGACAGGGTATCCACGAGCAGTACTTC.

J is TRBJ2-2 and V is TRBV28; D possibly corresponds to TRBD1 (5 bases). The CDR3 consists of 14 residues. The ends were cut back, 5 bases at V and 7 bases at J, with 14 bases in the middle. Germline V gene lookup returns CDR1 MDHEN and CDR2 SYDVKM. The CDR3 DNA is TGTGCCAGCAGTCCACCGACAGTTGGCGGGGAGCTGTTTTTT. Encoded protein: CASSPPTVGGELFF.

V gene TRBV21-1 combines with J gene TRBJ2-7; the table assigns TRBD2, which was not confirmed against the DNA. TRBV21-1 is marked as a pseudogene. There are 15 residues in the CDR3. CDR3 residues: CASSKVPDYVYEQYF. Here the CDR3 DNA reads TGTGCCAGCAGCAAAGTGCCCGACTACGTCTACGAGCAGTACTTC.

The chain combines TRBV4-1 with TRBJ2-3; 9 positions match TRBD2. The CDR3 sequence is 17 residues long. The V gene's germline CDR1 is MGHRA and CDR2 YSYEKL. Trimming at V came to 1 base and at J to 3 bases, leaving 8 bases not matched to a gene. This CDR3 reads CASSQVGLAGKTDTQYF. CDR3 DNA: TGCGCCAGCAGCCAAGTGGGGCTAGCGGGGAAGACAGATACGCAGTATTTT.

This clone was recorded once. The chain uses TRBV5-1 and TRBJ2-3, with 9 positions matching TRBD1. V gave up 4 bases and J gave up 0 bases; unmatched junction bases: 3. The CDR3 runs 15 residues. Germline assignment: CDR1 SGHRS and CDR2 YFSETQ. The chain's CDR3 is CASSQQGASTDTQYF. The CDR3 region has the DNA TGCGCCAGCAGCCAACAGGGGGCCAGCACAGATACGCAGTATTTT.

This sequence joins TRBV7-2 and TRBJ1-2; 9 bases map to TRBD1. The length of the CDR3 is 15 residues. Germline V gene sequence: CDR1 SGHTA, CDR2 FQGNSA. V was pared by 1 base and J by 7 bases, with 7 bases of the junction left unmatched. The CDR3 loop reads CASSLDNRGQVGYTF. The CDR3, as DNA: TGTGCCAGCAGCTTAGATAACAGGGGGCAGGTTGGCTACACCTTC.

V gene TRBV19 combines with J gene TRBJ1-1; 7 nucleotides match TRBD1. The CDR3 totals 13 residues. V lost 4 bases and J lost 4; bases outside the gene matches: 3. Germline-derived CDR1 and CDR2 are LNHDA and SQIVND (reference sequence). The CDR3 DNA is TGTGCCAGTAGTACCCAGGGGGGCACTGAAGCTTTCTTT. Translation gives CASSTQGGTEAFF.

This CDR3 is CASSIVAGIADTQYF. For the CDR3, the DNA is TGTGCCAGTAGTATAGTAGCGGGAATAGCAGATACGCAGTATTTT. The chain recombines TRBV19 with TRBJ2-3; TRBD2 agrees at 8 bases. V dropped 1 base and J dropped 4; count of bases not matched to a gene: 4. The germline V gene has CDR1 LNHDA and CDR2 SQIVND (reference sequence). This CDR3 contains 15 residues.

This clone appeared a single time. The rearrangement joins TRBV14 to TRBJ2-1; D might be TRBD2 (6 bases). Between the trimmed V and J ends, which lost 0 bases and 4 bases, there was a span of 16 bases. The CDR3 covers 17 residues. Germline-derived CDR1 and CDR2 are SGHDN and FVKESK. CDR3 nucleotides: TGTGCCAGCAGCCAAGATGGATACAGCGGAGGGTACAATGAGCAGTTCTTC. Translating gives CASSQDGYSGGYNEQFF.

The chain links TRBV7-9 to TRBJ2-7; possibly TRBD2 for D (6 bases). V lost 7 bases to trimming and J lost 6 bases, with 13 bases between them. CDR1 and CDR2 (germline): SEHNR, FQNEAQ (reference sequence). The CDR3 is 12 amino acids. The CDR3 DNA sequence: TGTGCCAGCACCCGGACGGGGGTCGAGCAGTACTTC. Its translation is CASTRTGVEQYF.

This clone showed up just a few times. J is TRBJ2-7 and V is TRBV6-6, with 9 bases aligning to TRBD2. From germline, CDR1 is MNHNY and CDR2 SVGAGI (reference sequence). The CDR3 covers 15 residues. The trim removed 5 bases at V and 6 bases at J, leaving 11 bases unmatched. The CDR3 DNA reads TGTGCCAGCAGTCCCCGGGGCCTAGCGGGAACCGAGCAGTACTTC. Translating gives CASSPRGLAGTEQYF.

The chain is built from TRBV5-6 and TRBJ2-2, with D hard to call. V dropped 4 bases and J dropped 3 bases, with 7 bases sitting between them. CDR3 length equals 13 residues. Germline-derived CDR1 and CDR2 are SGHDT and YYEEEE. In DNA, the CDR3 is TGTGCCAGCAGCCCACTTGACACCGGGGAGCTGTTTTTT. It codes for CASSPLDTGELFF. Together with reference TRBV5-6 and TRBJ2-2, the CDR3 gives the full variable domain: DAGVTQSPTHLIKTRGQQVTLRCSPKSGHDTVSWYQQALGQGPQFIFQYYEEEERQRGNFPDRFSGHQFPNYSSELNVNALLLGDSALYLCASSPLDTGELFFGEGSRLTVL.

V is TRBV19 and J is TRBJ1-5; a weak D match, TRBD1 (5 bases). Trimming shortened V by 4 bases and J by 7 bases, and 17 bases separated the two germline ends. Germline V CDR1 and CDR2: LNHDA, SQIVND (reference sequence). There are 15 residues in the CDR3. This CDR3 reads CASSKGYPGNQPQHF. As DNA, the CDR3 is TGTGCCAGTAGTAAGGGGTATCCAGGGAACCAGCCCCAGCATTTT.

The chain has TRBV4-2 and TRBJ1-2; weak D call: TRBD1 (5 bases). V lost 4 bases and J 13 bases, leaving 25 bases between the germline ends. The CDR3 has 15 residues. Germline CDR1 and CDR2: LGHNA and YNFKEQ. The CDR3 DNA is TGTGCCAGCAGCCCAAGATTGCGGGGGGAGAATCTTTTCACCTTC. It translates to CASSPRLRGENLFTF.